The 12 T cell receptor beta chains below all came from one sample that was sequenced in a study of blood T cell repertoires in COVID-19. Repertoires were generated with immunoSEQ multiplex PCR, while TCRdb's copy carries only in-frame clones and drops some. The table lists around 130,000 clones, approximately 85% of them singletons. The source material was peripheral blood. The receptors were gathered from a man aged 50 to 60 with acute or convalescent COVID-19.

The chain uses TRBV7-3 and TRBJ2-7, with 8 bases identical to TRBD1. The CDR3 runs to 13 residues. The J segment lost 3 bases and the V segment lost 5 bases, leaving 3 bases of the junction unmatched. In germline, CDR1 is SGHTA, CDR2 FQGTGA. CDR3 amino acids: CASSGGQGYEQYF. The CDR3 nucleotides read TGTGCCAGCAGCGGCGGACAGGGCTACGAGCAGTACTTC.

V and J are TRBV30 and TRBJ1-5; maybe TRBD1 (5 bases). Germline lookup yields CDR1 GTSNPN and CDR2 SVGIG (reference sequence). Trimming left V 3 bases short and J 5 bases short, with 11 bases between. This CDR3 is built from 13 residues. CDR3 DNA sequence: TGTGCCTGGAGCACGACAGCTTATCAGCCCCAGCATTTT. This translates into CAWSTTAYQPQHF.

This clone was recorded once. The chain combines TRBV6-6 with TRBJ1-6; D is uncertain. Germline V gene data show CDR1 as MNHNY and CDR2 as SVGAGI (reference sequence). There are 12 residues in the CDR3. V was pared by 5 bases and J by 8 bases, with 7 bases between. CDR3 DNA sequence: TGTGCCAGCAGTGTCGGGGATTCACCCCTCCACTTT. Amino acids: CASSVGDSPLHF.

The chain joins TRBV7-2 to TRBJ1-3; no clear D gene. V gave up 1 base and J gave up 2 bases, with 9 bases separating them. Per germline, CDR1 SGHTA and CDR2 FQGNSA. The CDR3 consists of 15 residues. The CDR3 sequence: CASSLGGVTGNTIYF. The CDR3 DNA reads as TGTGCCAGCAGCTTAGGTGGAGTGACTGGAAACACCATATATTTT.

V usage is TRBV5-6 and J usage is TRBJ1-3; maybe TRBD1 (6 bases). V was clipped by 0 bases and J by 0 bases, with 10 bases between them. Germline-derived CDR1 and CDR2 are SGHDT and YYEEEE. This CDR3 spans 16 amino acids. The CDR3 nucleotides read TGTGCCAGCAGCTTGGCCGGGACACGCTCTGGAAACACCATATATTTT. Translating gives CASSLAGTRSGNTIYF.

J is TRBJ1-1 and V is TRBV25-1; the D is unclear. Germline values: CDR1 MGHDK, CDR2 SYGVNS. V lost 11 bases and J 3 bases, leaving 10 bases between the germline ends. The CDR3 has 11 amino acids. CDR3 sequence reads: CAGFGYTEAFF. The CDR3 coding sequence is TGTGCCGGCTTTGGCTACACTGAAGCTTTCTTT.

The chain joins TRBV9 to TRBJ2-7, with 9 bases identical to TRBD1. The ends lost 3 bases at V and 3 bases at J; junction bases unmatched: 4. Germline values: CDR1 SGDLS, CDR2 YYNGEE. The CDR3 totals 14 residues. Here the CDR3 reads CASSGTGVGYEQYF. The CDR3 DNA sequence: TGTGCCAGCAGCGGGACAGGGGTTGGCTACGAGCAGTACTTC. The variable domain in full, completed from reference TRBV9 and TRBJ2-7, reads DSGVTQTPKHLITATGQRVTLRCSPRSGDLSVYWYQQSLDQGLQFLIQYYNGEERAKGNILERFSAQQFPDLHSELNLSSLELGDSALYFCASSGTGVGYEQYFGPGTRLTVT.

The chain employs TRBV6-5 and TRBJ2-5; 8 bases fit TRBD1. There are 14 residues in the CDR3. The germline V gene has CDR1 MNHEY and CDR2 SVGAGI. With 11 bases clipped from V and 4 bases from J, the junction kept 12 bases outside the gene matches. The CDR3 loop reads CASHLDRGRETQYF. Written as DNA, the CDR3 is TGTGCCTCCCACCTCGACAGGGGACGAGAGACCCAGTACTTC.

CDR3 in DNA: TGTGCCAGCTCTATAGACGGAGTTAACTATGGCTACACCTTC. Protein product: CASSIDGVNYGYTF. V usage is TRBV6-5 and J usage is TRBJ1-2; no clear D gene. CDR1 MNHEY and CDR2 SVGAGI come from the germline V gene. V was trimmed by 8 bases and J by 1 base, leaving 14 bases between them. This CDR3 is 14 amino acids long.

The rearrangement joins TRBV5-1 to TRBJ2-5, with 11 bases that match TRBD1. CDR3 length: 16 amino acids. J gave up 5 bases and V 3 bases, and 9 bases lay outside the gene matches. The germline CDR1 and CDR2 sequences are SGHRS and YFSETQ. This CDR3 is CASSSQGQGAGETQYF. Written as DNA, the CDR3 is TGCGCCAGCAGCTCGCAAGGACAGGGGGCAGGGGAGACCCAGTACTTC.

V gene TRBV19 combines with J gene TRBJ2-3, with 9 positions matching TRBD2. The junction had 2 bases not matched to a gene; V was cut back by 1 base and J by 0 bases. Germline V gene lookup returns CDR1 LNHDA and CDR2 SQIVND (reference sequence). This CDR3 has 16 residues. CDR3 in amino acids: CASSIGLAASTDTQYF. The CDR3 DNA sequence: TGTGCCAGTAGTATAGGACTAGCGGCAAGCACAGATACGCAGTATTTT.

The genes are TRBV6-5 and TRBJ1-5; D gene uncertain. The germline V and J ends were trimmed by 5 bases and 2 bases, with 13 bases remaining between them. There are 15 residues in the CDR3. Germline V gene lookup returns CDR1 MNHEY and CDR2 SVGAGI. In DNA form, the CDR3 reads TGTGCCAGCAGTACCCCCAATAGTGGCAATCAGCCCCAGCATTTT. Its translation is CASSTPNSGNQPQHF.